At least ten counts were recorded for the clone carrying this TCR beta chain. Unique molecular identifiers tagged the TCRbeta library. TCRdb passed the PCR reads through MiXCR, listing each CDR3 protein once. Altogether roughly 300,000 distinct CDR3 sequences are present, approximately 10% being singletons, with the ten largest covering 23%. CDR1 and CDR2 (germline): MNHEY, SMNVEV (reference sequence). The CDR3 runs 13 residues. Trimming at V came to 3 bases and at J to 9 bases, leaving 2 bases not matched to a gene. This sample stems from a study of T-cell reconstitution after alpha-beta-depleted transplantation in children.

This material consisted of peripheral blood, taken 180 days after TCRalphabeta/CD19-depleted stem cell transplant. This chain links TRBV27 with TRBJ1-1; TRBD1 agrees at 12 bases. The sequence came from a male patient aged 2-15 years who had a stem cell transplant for chronic granulomatous disease, so the T cells may come from the graft donor. The CDR3 coding sequence is TGTGCCAGCAGTTTTGGGACAGGGGGCAAAGCTTTCTTT. It codes for CASSFGTGGKAFF.